This is a list of T cell receptor beta chains from one sample in a study of shared clonotypes between healthy human individuals. Sequenced by immunoSEQ multiplex PCR; TCRdb stores in-frame clones only, minus some. This sample yields about 1.1 million clones, of which 78% are seen a single time; under 0.6% belongs to the top ten. Source material: memory CD4+ T cells from PBMCs. The source is a man between 18 and 35 years old in good health. Some clones in this sample may be carry-over from other donors' samples. The CDR3 runs from the conserved cysteine through the conserved F or W. Fields, in order: J gene, D gene, clone size, V gene, CDR3 DNA, CDR3 protein. D genes are given only for firm matches. Rows give clone size only sometimes, using once, few, many, or a class for an expanded clone.

J gene: TRBJ2-2; D gene: -; clone size: -; V gene: TRBV9; CDR3 DNA: TGTGCCAGCAGCGCAGGGACCCTACCGAACACCGGGGAGCTGTTTTTT; CDR3 protein: CASSAGTLPNTGELFF
J gene: TRBJ2-3; D gene: TRBD2; clone size: -; V gene: TRBV7-2; CDR3 DNA: TGTGCCAGCAGCTTATCCCCTAGCGGGAGCACAGATACGCAGTATTTT; CDR3 protein: CASSLSPSGSTDTQYF
J gene: TRBJ1-3; D gene: -; clone size: few; V gene: TRBV4-3; CDR3 DNA: TGCGCCAGCAGCCAAGATAACCTCGGGGCGGACACCATATATTTT; CDR3 protein: CASSQDNLGADTIYF
J gene: TRBJ2-2; D gene: -; clone size: -; V gene: TRBV6-5; CDR3 DNA: TGTGCCAGCCGCACTTCTGAGACCGGGGAGCTGTTTTTT; CDR3 protein: CASRTSETGELFF
J gene: TRBJ1-2; D gene: -; clone size: -; V gene: TRBV30; CDR3 DNA: TGTGCCTGGAGGGGCCATCCAGGGTCGGCCTATGGCTACACCTTC; CDR3 protein: CAWRGHPGSAYGYTF
J gene: TRBJ1-5; D gene: TRBD1; clone size: once; V gene: TRBV18; CDR3 DNA: TGTGCCAGCTCACCACGGGCACAGGGGTACAATCAGCCCCAGCATTTT; CDR3 protein: CASSPRAQGYNQPQHF
J gene: TRBJ1-1; D gene: -; clone size: -; V gene: TRBV5-1; CDR3 DNA: TGCGCCAGCAGCTTGGGAGGGCGGAACACTGAAGCTTTCTTT; CDR3 protein: CASSLGGRNTEAFF
J gene: TRBJ2-7; D gene: TRBD1; clone size: -; V gene: TRBV5-4; CDR3 DNA: TGTGCCAGCAGCTACCCGGGACAGGGGCTGGGTGAGCAGTACTTC; CDR3 protein: CASSYPGQGLGEQYF
J gene: TRBJ1-4; D gene: -; clone size: -; V gene: TRBV2; CDR3 DNA: TGTGCCAGCAGGGGCGCGGGGGGCGACGGAAAACTGTTTTTT; CDR3 protein: CASRGAGGDGKLFF
J gene: TRBJ1-2; D gene: -; clone size: -; V gene: TRBV20-1; CDR3 DNA: TGCAGTGCTAGAGGAAATGGCTACACCTTC; CDR3 protein: CSARGNGYTF
J gene: TRBJ1-5; D gene: TRBD1; clone size: few; V gene: TRBV27; CDR3 DNA: TGTGCCGGGAAAGAGGACAGGGTTTCACGTCAGCCCCAGCATTTT; CDR3 protein: CAGKEDRVSRQPQHF
J gene: TRBJ1-2; D gene: -; clone size: -; V gene: TRBV11-2; CDR3 DNA: TGTGCCACGGAACAAGGGCCGGGCTATGGCTACACCTTC; CDR3 protein: CATEQGPGYGYTF
J gene: TRBJ2-4; D gene: TRBD2; clone size: -; V gene: TRBV28; CDR3 DNA: TGTGCCAGCAGACCTAGCGGGAGGGAAAACATTCAGTACTTC; CDR3 protein: CASRPSGRENIQYF
J gene: TRBJ2-5; D gene: -; clone size: -; V gene: TRBV6-1; CDR3 DNA: TGTGCCAGCAGTGAAGCGGGTGGGGTCCGGTGGGAGACCCAGTACTTC; CDR3 protein: CASSEAGGVRWETQYF